One and the same sample provided the 24 T cell receptor beta chains below, sequenced in a study of T cell repertoires in cytomegalovirus infection. In TCRdb, the reads were re-called with MiXCR into one record per CDR3 protein. The sample consists of about 440,000 distinct CDR3 sequences, roughly 30% of them appearing once. Sequencing input: PBMCs. Receptors were obtained from a human donor in good health (CMV status not recorded). Some clones in this sample may be carry-over from other donors' samples.

In its sample, this clonotype was seen many times. This chain connects TRBV7-2 to TRBJ1-5; 7 bases match TRBD1. Germline V lookup: CDR1 SGHTA, CDR2 FQGNSA. The CDR3 length is 15 residues. After removal of 4 bases from V and 4 bases from J, the junction contained 7 bases not matched to a gene. The CDR3 loop reads CASSWGQWGNQPQHF. CDR3 nucleotide sequence: TGTGCCAGCAGCTGGGGACAGTGGGGGAATCAGCCCCAGCATTTT.

This clonotype was counted a few times. V is TRBV19 and J is TRBJ1-2, with D perhaps matching TRBD1 (6 bases). The germline V and J ends were trimmed by 6 bases and 7 bases, with 21 bases remaining between them. CDR1 and CDR2 (germline): LNHDA, SQIVND (reference sequence). The CDR3 has 15 amino acids. CDR3 region: CASRKRTVLPGGYTF. As DNA, the CDR3 is TGTGCCAGTAGAAAAAGGACAGTCCTCCCGGGTGGCTACACCTTC.

This clonotype was seen a few times. The genes are TRBV6-2 or TRBV6-3 and TRBJ2-2; D is perhaps TRBD1 (8 bases). Germline V CDR1 and CDR2: MNHEY, SVGEGT. The V end lost 4 bases, the J end lost 5 bases, and 14 bases lay between the germline ends. This CDR3 is built from 15 residues. DNA for the CDR3: TGTGCCAGCAGTTCCGGACAGGGAGGGACCGGGGAGCTGTTTTTT. Protein: CASSSGQGGTGELFF.

This clonotype was detected many times. The chain joins TRBV12-3 or TRBV12-4 to TRBJ1-2; D might be TRBD1 (6 bases). V lost 3 bases to trimming and J lost 9 bases, with 14 bases between them. This CDR3 has 13 residues. In DNA, the CDR3 is TGTGCCAGCAGTTTTGCAGGGGTGGTAAGCTACACCTTC. Residues: CASSFAGVVSYTF.

The chain recombines TRBV4-1 with TRBJ2-5; D is unresolved. The CDR3 extends over 15 amino acids. Germline-derived CDR1 and CDR2 are MGHRA and YSYEKL. V lost 0 bases and J lost 1, with 9 bases in between. The CDR3 sequence is CASSQDLRAQETQYF. The CDR3 DNA reads as TGCGCCAGCAGCCAAGATCTCCGGGCCCAAGAGACCCAGTACTTC.

This clonotype was recorded at least ten times. V and J are TRBV7-8 and TRBJ1-5, with TRBD1 as a possible D gene (5 bases). Trimming took off 0 bases at V and 6 bases at J, with 15 bases between the two ends. Germline-derived CDR1 and CDR2 are SGHVS and FQNEAQ. The CDR3 is made up of 16 amino acids. CDR3 protein: CASSLAGGGAGQPQHF. CDR3 DNA sequence: TGTGCCAGCAGCTTAGCGGGTGGAGGGGCAGGTCAGCCCCAGCATTTT.

The chain links TRBV10-3 to TRBJ2-2; 11 nucleotides align to TRBD2. CDR1 is ENHRY and CDR2 is SYGVKD in the germline V gene. The CDR3 spans 17 residues. With 2 bases clipped from V and 7 bases from J, the junction kept 9 bases outside the gene matches. CDR3 loop: CAISEGQASGGIGELFF. CDR3 in DNA: TGTGCCATCAGTGAGGGCCAAGCTAGCGGGGGGATCGGGGAGCTGTTTTTT.

The sample holds a few counts of this clonotype. The V and J genes are TRBV29-1 and TRBJ1-1, with a possible D match to TRBD1 (5 bases). The V end was cut by 4 bases, the J end by 1 base, with 7 bases between. CDR1 and CDR2 (germline): SQVTM, ANQGSEA. The CDR3 loop spans 12 amino acids. The CDR3 DNA is TGCAGCGTTGTAGGGACGAACACTGAAGCTTTCTTT. This sequence encodes CSVVGTNTEAFF.

This clonotype was seen a few times. The chain links TRBV7-9 to TRBJ1-4; D is possibly TRBD1 (6 bases). The CDR3 consists of 16 residues. V lost 3 bases to trimming and J lost 3 bases, with 14 bases between them. Germline V CDR1 and CDR2: SEHNR, FQNEAQ (reference sequence). For the CDR3, the DNA is TGTGCCAGCAGCTTGCCTCCGGGGGGCTCTAATGAAAAACTGTTTTTT. Residues: CASSLPPGGSNEKLFF.

The chain recombines TRBV4-1 with TRBJ1-4; unclear D gene. This CDR3 contains 17 residues. V was pared by 4 bases and J by 5 bases, with 20 bases between. Germline values: CDR1 MGHRA, CDR2 YSYEKL. CDR3 coding DNA: TGCGCCAGCAGCCTCCGGGAGGCTCGGACGGCCAATGAAAAACTGTTTTTT. As protein: CASSLREARTANEKLFF.

In this sample, this clonotype turned up a few times. This chain connects TRBV4-1 to TRBJ1-1; no clear D. The CDR3 spans 15 residues. CDR1 is MGHRA and CDR2 is YSYEKL in the germline V gene. The V end was cut by 1 base, the J end by 5 bases, with 14 bases between. The DNA for the CDR3 is TGCGCCAGCAGCCAAGGGGGAGTGGCGGGTACTGAAGCTTTCTTT. Translation: CASSQGGVAGTEAFF.

This clonotype showed up just a few times. V is TRBV20-1 and J is TRBJ1-1; D is unclear. The CDR3 covers 10 residues. V was clipped by 2 bases and J by 5 bases, with 3 bases between them. CDR1 is DFQATT and CDR2 is SNEGSKA in the germline V gene (reference sequence). The CDR3 DNA reads as TGCAGTGCTAGAATTACTGAAGCTTTCTTT. This codes for CSARITEAFF.

At least ten counts were recorded for this clonotype. V gene TRBV11-2 combines with J gene TRBJ2-7; D possibly matches TRBD1 or TRBD2 (6 bases each). Germline lookup yields CDR1 SGHAT and CDR2 FQNNGV. CDR3 length equals 14 residues. With 4 bases removed from V and 0 bases from J, the gap between germline ends came to 10 bases. The CDR3 coding sequence is TGTGCCAGCAGCTCCCGGGGGCCCTCCTACGAGCAGTACTTC. Its translation: CASSSRGPSYEQYF.

The CDR3 sequence: CASSIHGGPPDIQYF. The CDR3 bases are TGTGCCAGTAGTATACACGGAGGCCCCCCGGACATTCAGTACTTC. The chain recombines TRBV19 with TRBJ2-4, with D possibly matching TRBD2 (5 bases). The germline V gene has CDR1 LNHDA and CDR2 SQIVND (reference sequence). The CDR3 covers 15 residues. Trimming shortened V by 2 bases and J by 8 bases, and 16 bases separated the two germline ends.

This clonotype was seen only once. V and J are TRBV18 and TRBJ2-5; D gene uncertain. Germline V CDR1 and CDR2: KGHSH, LQKENI. This CDR3 has 14 amino acids. V lost 0 bases and J lost 2, with 7 bases in between. CDR3: CASSPPVPQETQYF. The DNA of the CDR3 is TGTGCCAGCTCACCACCTGTCCCGCAAGAGACCCAGTACTTC.

This clonotype showed up just a few times. J is TRBJ2-3 and V is TRBV6-1; TRBD2 matches at 8 bases. Germline CDR1 is MNHNS and CDR2 is SASEGT. The V segment lost 1 base and the J segment 3 bases; nucleotides outside the gene matches: 3. CDR3 length: 15 residues. CDR3 protein: CASSEGIAGTDTQYF. In DNA, the CDR3 is TGTGCCAGCAGTGAAGGGATAGCGGGGACAGATACGCAGTATTTT.

The genes are TRBV7-2 and TRBJ2-1; 8 bases are shared with TRBD1. The ends lost 1 base at V and 5 bases at J; junction bases unmatched: 4. This CDR3 comprises 15 residues. Germline V lookup: CDR1 SGHTA, CDR2 FQGNSA. In DNA form, the CDR3 reads TGTGCCAGCAGCTTAGGGGACAGGTCAAACAATGAGCAGTTCTTC. Translated: CASSLGDRSNNEQFF.

This clonotype has more than one count but fewer than ten. V is TRBV24-1 and J is TRBJ2-1; unclear D gene. CDR3 length: 16 residues. Germline V gene sequence: CDR1 KGHDR, CDR2 SFDVKD. Trimming stripped 4 bases from V and 2 bases from J, with 14 bases between. CDR3 DNA: TGTGCCACCAGTGACTCGATCCCCGTCGCCTACAATGAGCAGTTCTTC. It is translated as CATSDSIPVAYNEQFF.

This clonotype was seen many times. The gene calls are TRBV4-1 and TRBJ1-2; the D gene is possibly TRBD1 (6 bases). CDR3 length: 14 amino acids. The V gene's germline CDR1 is MGHRA and CDR2 YSYEKL. Trimming removed 0 bases at V and 12 bases at J, with 17 bases between. DNA of the CDR3: TGCGCCAGCAGCCAAGAAGGCCTCAGGGGTTTTCACACCTTC. Translating it yields CASSQEGLRGFHTF.

J is TRBJ1-1 and V is TRBV7-2, with D unclear. CDR1 and CDR2 (germline): SGHTA, FQGNSA. This CDR3 spans 12 amino acids. Trimming took off 5 bases at V and 10 bases at J, with 14 bases between the two ends. CDR3 coding DNA: TGTGCCAGCAGCGCCCGGGGTAGCTCAGCTTTCTTT. This translates into CASSARGSSAFF.

At least ten counts were recorded for this clonotype. This chain joins TRBV6-1 and TRBJ1-1; 7 bases map to TRBD1. V dropped 4 bases and J dropped 10; count of bases not matched to a gene: 6. The germline V gene has CDR1 MNHNS and CDR2 SASEGT. The CDR3 is 12 residues long. In DNA, the CDR3 is TGTGCCAGCAGTGCCGACAGGGACGCAGCTTTCTTT. The encoded protein is CASSADRDAAFF.

J is TRBJ1-4 and V is TRBV14; D not resolved. Germline CDR1 SGHDN, CDR2 FVKESK. V lost 5 bases and J lost 0, with 13 bases in between. CDR3 length equals 16 residues. The CDR3 sequence: CASSSRTLSTNEKLFF. The CDR3 DNA reads TGTGCCAGCAGCTCAAGGACGCTCTCAACTAATGAAAAACTGTTTTTT.

The sample holds a few counts of this clonotype. The chain has TRBV20-1 and TRBJ2-1, with D perhaps TRBD1 (6 bases). The CDR3 is 15 amino acids. The V gene's germline CDR1 is DFQATT and CDR2 SNEGSKA (reference sequence). Trimming shortened V by 6 bases and J by 7 bases, and 22 bases separated the two germline ends. This CDR3 reads CSALGRQGLTNEQFF. The CDR3 region has the DNA TGCAGTGCCCTAGGTCGTCAGGGGCTTACAAATGAGCAGTTCTTC.

The chain combines TRBV5-5 with TRBJ1-4; tentative D call: TRBD1 (6 bases). The ends were cut back, 4 bases at V and 8 bases at J, with 15 bases in the middle. Germline loops: CDR1 SGHKS, CDR2 YYEKEE (reference sequence). The CDR3 sequence is 14 residues long. Written as DNA, the CDR3 is TGTGCCAGCAGCCTACAGGGTCTAAGGGAAAAACTGTTTTTT. Translation gives CASSLQGLREKLFF.